What follows is one TCR beta chain and its context. Data came from immunoSEQ multiplex PCR; TCRdb stores just in-frame clones and leaves some out. The repertoire has about 400,000 clones, roughly 91% of them found once; the top ten carry about 1.8%. The sample originates from a study of blood T cell repertoires in COVID-19. As for the study in general: In each case, the material was cDNA or gDNA derived from T cells, B-cell-depleted T cells, or PBMCs.

CDR3 length: 16 residues. V shed 0 bases, J shed 1 base, and the junction held 1 base outside the gene matches. Germline V gene lookup returns CDR1 SGHRS and CDR2 YFSETQ. Across about two dozen US areas, participants ranged in age from about 18 to 89 years. Grouping used clinical history reported by participants in a survey and questionnaire. Among Cohort 3 donors, those recovered had two negative PCRs, clearance, or symptom resolution. The clonotype was recovered from a woman younger than 45 who had recovered from COVID-19. This chain uses TRBV5-1 with TRBJ2-3; 11 bases match TRBD2. Sequencing input: PBMCs or T cells enriched from blood (not recorded which). CDR3 loop: CASSLVAGGGTDTQYF. The CDR3 region has the DNA TGCGCCAGCAGCTTGGTAGCGGGGGGGGGCACAGATACGCAGTATTTT.